The 2 T cell receptor beta chains in this list originate from one sample, sequenced in a study of cytomegalovirus exposure and HLA in healthy donors. The PCR contained 60 Vbeta and 13 Jbeta primers. Profiled with immunoSEQ multiplex PCR; TCRdb holds only in-frame clones, not every one. The sample has 170,000 or so clones, roughly 80% seen once. The material sequenced was PBMCs. Every receptor here comes from a male donor in good health and CMV-seropositive.

The chain has TRBV15 and TRBJ1-4, with TRBD1 as a possible D gene (5 bases). The CDR3 has 15 amino acids. Deletions cut 2 bases from V and 6 bases from J, with 13 bases between. Germline V gives CDR1 LNHNV, CDR2 YYDKDF (reference sequence). As DNA, the CDR3 is TGTGCCACCAGCAGAAAAGGGGCGCAAGATGAAAAACTGTTTTTT. Encoded protein: CATSRKGAQDEKLFF. Filled out from reference TRBV15 and TRBJ1-4, the complete variable domain reads DAMVIQNPRYQVTQFGKPVTLSCSQTLNHNVMYWYQQKSSQAPKLLFHYYDKDFNNEADTPDNFQSRRPNTSFCFLDIRSPGLGDTAMYLCATSRKGAQDEKLFFGSGTQLSVL.

This sequence joins TRBV28 and TRBJ2-3; a weak D match, TRBD2 (7 bases). Germline loops: CDR1 MDHEN, CDR2 SYDVKM. The CDR3 covers 16 residues. V lost 2 bases and J 1 base, leaving 13 bases between the germline ends. The CDR3 sequence: CASSLGGARGTDTQYF. CDR3 DNA: TGTGCCAGCAGTTTAGGGGGGGCGCGGGGCACAGATACGCAGTATTTT.